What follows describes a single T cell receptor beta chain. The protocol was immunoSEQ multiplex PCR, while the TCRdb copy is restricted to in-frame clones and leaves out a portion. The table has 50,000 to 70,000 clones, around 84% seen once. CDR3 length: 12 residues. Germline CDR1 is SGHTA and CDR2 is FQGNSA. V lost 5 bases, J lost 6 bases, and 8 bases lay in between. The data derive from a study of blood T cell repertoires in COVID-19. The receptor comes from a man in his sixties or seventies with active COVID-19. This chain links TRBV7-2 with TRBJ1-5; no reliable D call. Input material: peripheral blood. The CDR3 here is CASSASGQPQHF. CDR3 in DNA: TGTGCCAGCAGCGCGTCGGGTCAGCCCCAGCATTTT.